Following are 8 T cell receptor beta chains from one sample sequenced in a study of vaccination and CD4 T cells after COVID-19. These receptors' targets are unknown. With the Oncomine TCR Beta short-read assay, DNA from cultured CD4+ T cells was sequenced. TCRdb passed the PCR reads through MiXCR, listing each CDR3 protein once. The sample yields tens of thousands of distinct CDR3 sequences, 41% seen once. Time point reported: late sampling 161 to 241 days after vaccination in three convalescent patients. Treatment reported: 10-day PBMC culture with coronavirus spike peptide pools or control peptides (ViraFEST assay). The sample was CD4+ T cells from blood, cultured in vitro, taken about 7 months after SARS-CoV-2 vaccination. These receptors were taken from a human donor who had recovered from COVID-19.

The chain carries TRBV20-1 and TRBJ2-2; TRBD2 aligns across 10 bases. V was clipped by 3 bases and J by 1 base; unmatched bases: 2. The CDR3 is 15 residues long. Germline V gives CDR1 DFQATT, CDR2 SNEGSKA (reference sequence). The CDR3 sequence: CSASRTSGNTGELFF. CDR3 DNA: TGCAGTGCTAGCAGGACTAGCGGGAACACCGGGGAGCTGTTTTTT.

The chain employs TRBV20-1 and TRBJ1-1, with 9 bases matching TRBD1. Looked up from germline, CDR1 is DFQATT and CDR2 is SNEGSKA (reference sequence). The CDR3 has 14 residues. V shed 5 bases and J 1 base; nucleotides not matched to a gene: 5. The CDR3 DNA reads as TGCAGTGCTGCACAGGGGGCACAGAACACTGAAGCTTTCTTT. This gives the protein CSAAQGAQNTEAFF.

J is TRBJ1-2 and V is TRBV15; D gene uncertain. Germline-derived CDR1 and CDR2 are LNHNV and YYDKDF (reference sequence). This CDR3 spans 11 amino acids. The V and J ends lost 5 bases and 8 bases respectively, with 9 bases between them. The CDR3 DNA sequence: TGTGCCACCAGCCCAGGAGTCGGCTACACCTTC. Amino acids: CATSPGVGYTF. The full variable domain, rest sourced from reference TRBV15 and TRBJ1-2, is DAMVIQNPRYQVTQFGKPVTLSCSQTLNHNVMYWYQQKSSQAPKLLFHYYDKDFNNEADTPDNFQSRRPNTSFCFLDIRSPGLGDTAMYLCATSPGVGYTFGSGTRLTVV.

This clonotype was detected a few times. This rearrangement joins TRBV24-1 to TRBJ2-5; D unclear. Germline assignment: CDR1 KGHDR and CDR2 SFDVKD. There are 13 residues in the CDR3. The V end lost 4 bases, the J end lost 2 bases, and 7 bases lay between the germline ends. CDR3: CATSEARQETQYF. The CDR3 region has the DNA TGTGCCACCAGTGAAGCCAGACAAGAGACCCAGTACTTC.

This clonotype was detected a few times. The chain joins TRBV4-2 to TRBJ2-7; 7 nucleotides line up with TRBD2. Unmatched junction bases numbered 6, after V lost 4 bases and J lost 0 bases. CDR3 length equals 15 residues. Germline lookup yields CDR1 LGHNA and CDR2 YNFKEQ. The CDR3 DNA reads TGTGCCAGCAGCCGAGAGACTAGCTTCTCCTACGAGCAGTACTTC. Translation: CASSRETSFSYEQYF.

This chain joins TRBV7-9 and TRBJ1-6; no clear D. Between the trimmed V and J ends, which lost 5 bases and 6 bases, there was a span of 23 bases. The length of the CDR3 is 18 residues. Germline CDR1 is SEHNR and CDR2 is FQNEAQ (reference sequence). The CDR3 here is CASSPILESPATNSPLHF. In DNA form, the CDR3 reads TGTGCCAGCAGCCCAATTCTCGAATCCCCCGCAACTAATTCACCCCTCCACTTT. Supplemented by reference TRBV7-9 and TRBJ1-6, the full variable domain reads DTGVSQNPRHKITKRGQNVTFRCDPISEHNRLYWYRQTLGQGPEFLTYFQNEAQLEKSRLLSDRFSAERPKGSFSTLEIQRTEQGDSAMYLCASSPILESPATNSPLHFGNGTRLTVT.

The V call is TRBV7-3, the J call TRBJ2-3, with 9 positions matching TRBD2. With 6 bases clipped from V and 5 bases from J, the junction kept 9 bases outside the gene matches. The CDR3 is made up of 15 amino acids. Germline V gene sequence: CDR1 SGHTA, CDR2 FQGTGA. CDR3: CASSVAGERVDTQYF. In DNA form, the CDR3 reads TGTGCCAGCAGTGTAGCGGGGGAAAGGGTAGATACGCAGTATTTT.

The CDR3, as DNA: TGTGCCAGTAGCCGGGGGACAGGGAGGAACACTGAAGCTTTCTTT. The encoded protein is CASSRGTGRNTEAFF. This chain links TRBV19 with TRBJ1-1; 9 bases match TRBD1. Trimming removed 6 bases from V and 1 base from J; junction bases left unmatched: 6. The germline CDR1 and CDR2 sequences are LNHDA and SQIVND (reference sequence). The CDR3 length is 15 residues.